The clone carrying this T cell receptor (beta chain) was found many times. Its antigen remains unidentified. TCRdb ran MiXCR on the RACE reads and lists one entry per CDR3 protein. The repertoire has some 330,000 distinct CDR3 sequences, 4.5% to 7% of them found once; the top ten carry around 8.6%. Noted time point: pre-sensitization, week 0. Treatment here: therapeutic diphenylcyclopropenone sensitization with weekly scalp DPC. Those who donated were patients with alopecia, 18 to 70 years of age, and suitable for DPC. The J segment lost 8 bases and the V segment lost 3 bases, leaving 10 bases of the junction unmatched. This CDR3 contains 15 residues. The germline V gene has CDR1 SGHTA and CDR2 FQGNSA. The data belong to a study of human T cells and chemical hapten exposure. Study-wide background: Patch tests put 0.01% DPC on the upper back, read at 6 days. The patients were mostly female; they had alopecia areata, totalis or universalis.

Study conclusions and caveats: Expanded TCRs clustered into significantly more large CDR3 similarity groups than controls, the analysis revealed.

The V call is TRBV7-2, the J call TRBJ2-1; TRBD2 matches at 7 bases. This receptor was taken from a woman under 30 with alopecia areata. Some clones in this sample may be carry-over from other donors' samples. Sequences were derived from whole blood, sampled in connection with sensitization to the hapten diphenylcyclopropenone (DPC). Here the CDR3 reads CASSFFTGGSDEQFF. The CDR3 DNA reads TGTGCCAGCAGCTTTTTTACGGGGGGTTCCGATGAGCAGTTCTTC.